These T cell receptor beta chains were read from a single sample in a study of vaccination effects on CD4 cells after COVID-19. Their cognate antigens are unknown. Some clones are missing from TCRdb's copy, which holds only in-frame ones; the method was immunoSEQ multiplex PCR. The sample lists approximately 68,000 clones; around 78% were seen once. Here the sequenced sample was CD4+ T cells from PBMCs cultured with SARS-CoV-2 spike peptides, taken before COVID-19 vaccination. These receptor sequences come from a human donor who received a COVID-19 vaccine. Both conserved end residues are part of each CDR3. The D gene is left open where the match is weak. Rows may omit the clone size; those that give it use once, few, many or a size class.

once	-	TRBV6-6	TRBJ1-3	TGTGCCAGCAGGACAGCCTCTGGAAACACCATATATTTT	CASRTASGNTIYF
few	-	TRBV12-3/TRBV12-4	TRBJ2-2	TGTGCCAGCAGTTTAAGTCCGGGCGGGGAGCTGTTTTTT	CASSLSPGGELFF
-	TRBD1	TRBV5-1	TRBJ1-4	TGCGCCAGCAGCTATGGACAGGGCCTAGGAGAAAAACTGTTTTTT	CASSYGQGLGEKLFF
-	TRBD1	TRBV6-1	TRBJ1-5	TGTGCCAGCAGTGAAGACAGGGGAAATCAGCCCCAGCATTTT	CASSEDRGNQPQHF
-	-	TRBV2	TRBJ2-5	TGTGCCAGCAGTGCGGGGACCGAGACCCAGTACTTC	CASSAGTETQYF
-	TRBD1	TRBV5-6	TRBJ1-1	TGTGCCAGCAGCTTGTTAGGACAGGGTAACACTGAAGCTTTCTTT	CASSLLGQGNTEAFF
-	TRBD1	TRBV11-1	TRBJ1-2	TGTGCCAGCAGGATGACAGGGGCAAGTTATGGCTACACCTTC	CASRMTGASYGYTF
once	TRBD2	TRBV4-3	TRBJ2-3	TGCGCCAGCAGCCGTCGTGGACTAGCGGGGGCCACAGATACGCAGTATTTT	CASSRRGLAGATDTQYF
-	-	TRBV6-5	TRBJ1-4	TGTGCCAGCATCCTGGGGGCTTATGAAAAACTGTTTTTT	CASILGAYEKLFF
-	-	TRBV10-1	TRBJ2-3	TGCGCCAGCAGTGAGAGGACAGCTTCAGGAGGCACAGATACGCAGTATTTT	CASSERTASGGTDTQYF
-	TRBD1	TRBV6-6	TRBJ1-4	TGTGCCAGCAGTCACCAAACAGGGGGCAGAGAAAAACTGTTTTTT	CASSHQTGGREKLFF
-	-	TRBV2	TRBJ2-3	TGTGCCAGCAGTGACTCACTAGCCTCCGGTACGCAGTATTTT	CASSDSLASGTQYF
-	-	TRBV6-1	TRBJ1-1	TGTGCCAGCAGTGAGATTAACCCGAGGACTGAAGCTTTCTTT	CASSEINPRTEAFF
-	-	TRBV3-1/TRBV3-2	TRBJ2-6	TGTGCCAGCAGCCAAGGTCCAGGGGCTGGGGCCAACGTCCTGACTTTC	CASSQGPGAGANVLTF
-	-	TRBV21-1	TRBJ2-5	TGTGCCAGCAGCGAAGGGACTAGCGGGCTTCAAGAGACCCAGTACTTC	CASSEGTSGLQETQYF
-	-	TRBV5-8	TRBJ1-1	TGTGCCAGCAGCTCCAGGTTCCCCATGAACACTGAAGCTTTCTTT	CASSSRFPMNTEAFF